This TCR beta chain was observed in a study of T cells expressing NK-cell markers (dated by TCRdb to 2019 to 2021). Study-level background: TCR beta-chain repertoires were profiled in sorted CD3+CD56+NKG2C+, CD3+CD56+NKG2C- and CD3+CD56-NKG2C+ T-cell subsets from about 8 donors. Seven of the eight sequenced donors were HCMV-seropositive and one was HCMV-seronegative. The eight sequenced donors were randomly selected healthy volunteers, three men and five women. The libraries were sequenced on Illumina HiSeq 2000/2500, MiSeq or NextSeq, producing 2 x 150 bp reads.

Study-level results and caveats: In six donors, the dominant CD3+CD56+NKG2C+ clonotypes were found to rank among the top 10 CD8+ clonotypes and to make up about 1.0-7.0% of CD8+ T cells. Those dominant clonotypes were again the most abundant among CD3+CD56-NKG2C+ cells in several donors, at roughly 25-60.1%. It remained unclear whether the expanded NKG2C-expressing T cell clones were specific for HCMV antigens.

For this clonotype: Its antigen has not been determined.

There are 15 amino acids in the CDR3, from cysteine to phenylalanine inclusive. The DNA sequence is not available. The germline V gene supplies CDR1 MNHEY and CDR2 SVGAGI. Sequenced on an Illumina HiSeq 2000. The TCR beta cDNA libraries were made using 5'RACE template switching, a step that added both a universal primer site and unique molecular identifiers. Synthesis of cDNA was primed from the TCR beta constant segment and was followed by two consecutive PCR amplification steps. The paper's data handling went like this. MIGEC was used to demultiplex reads and group the reads by UMI, and MiTCR was used to assemble and quantify clonotypes. To remove erroneous sequences, TCR cDNA sequences were retained only when supported by two or more reads. The tcR package was used for downstream repertoire analysis, and clonotypes were matched across fractions by CDR3 nucleotide sequence plus V segment. VDJmatch was used to annotate antigen specificity against VDJdb, with one amino acid substitution in CDR3 permitted. TCRdb reanalyzed the reads, keeping one entry per CDR3 protein sequence and omitting DNA. The V and J calls shown here were made by TCRdb, not taken from the authors' results. The table of this sample itemizes about 460,000 distinct CDR3 sequences. Approximately 1.5% of the sample goes to the ten largest clones.

HCMV-specific IgG was detected in serum with a commercial ELISA kit to determine HCMV serostatus. Ficoll density gradient centrifugation was used to isolate peripheral blood mononuclear cells from blood. The source material was blood T cells: a sorted CD56 or NKG2C T cell subset, CD4+ or CD8+ T cells, or bulk PBMC T cells (not recorded which). The sequence was collected from a woman aged 50 to 60 in good health. Donor details come from another sample of the same person, matched by shared clones. Rearrangement joined TRBV6-5 to TRBJ2-3; there is no DNA to check the TCRdb D call of TRBD2. The encoded CDR3 is CASRDSGRWTDTQYF.